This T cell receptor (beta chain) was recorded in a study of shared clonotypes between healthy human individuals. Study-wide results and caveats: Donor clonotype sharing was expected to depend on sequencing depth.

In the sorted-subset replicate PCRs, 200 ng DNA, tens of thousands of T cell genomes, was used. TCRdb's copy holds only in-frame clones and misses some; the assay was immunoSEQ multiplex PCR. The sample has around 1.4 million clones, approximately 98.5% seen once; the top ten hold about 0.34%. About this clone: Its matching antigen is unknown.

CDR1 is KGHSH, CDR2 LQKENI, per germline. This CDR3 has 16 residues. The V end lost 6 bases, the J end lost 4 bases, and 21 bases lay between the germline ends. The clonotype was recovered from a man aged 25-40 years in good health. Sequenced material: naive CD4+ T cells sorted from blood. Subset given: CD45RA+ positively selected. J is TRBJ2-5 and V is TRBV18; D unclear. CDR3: CASSTARQTTGETQYF. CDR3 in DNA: TGTGCCAGCTCCACGGCACGCCAAACAACTGGAGAGACCCAGTACTTC.